The T cell receptor (beta chain) described here comes from a study of OX40 agonist ivuxolimab in advanced cancers. Overall study: Aged 23 to 79 with a mean of around 60 years, they were around 85% male.

Broader study findings: Both CD4+ and CD8+ T cell populations in blood had undergone clonal expansion by week 6 at 0.1 to 3.0 mg/kg.

About this clone itself: Its antigen is unknown.

V was clipped by 1 base and J by 6 bases, with 10 bases between them. CDR3 length: 15 amino acids. Germline CDR1 and CDR2: LGHNA and YSLEER. The repertoire was sequenced with immunoSEQ multiplex PCR; TCRdb's copy has only in-frame clones and lacks some. Seen here are 55,000 to 60,000 clones, approximately 86% observed once, and the top ten hold 2.8%. The TCR sequence derives from an adult with an advanced solid tumor such as melanoma, head and neck, liver or kidney cancer. This rearrangement joins TRBV4-3 to TRBJ1-6; D is uncertain. Source: CD4+ or CD8+ T cells sorted from blood, taken in a trial of the OX40 agonist ivuxolimab. The CDR3 loop reads CASSQVRAVNSPLHF. The DNA of the CDR3 is TGCGCCAGCAGCCAAGTCCGGGCAGTTAATTCACCCCTCCACTTT.